Listed here is a single TCR beta chain. Its antigen is still unknown. Naive CD8 cells were CD45RO-negative, positively selected for CCR7, excluding terminally differentiated effector memory CD45RA+ cells. Each of the donors was a healthy adult who was HIV-negative and had not had a recent acute infection or vaccination. These data originate in a study of shared clonotypes between healthy human individuals. Study details: There were three CD4 naive, three CD4 memory, two CD8 naive and one CD8 memory plates per donor. Study findings and constraints: Clonotype sharing among the donors was expected to vary with sequencing depth.

The germline gives CDR1 LGHNA, CDR2 YNFKEQ. The trim removed 0 bases at V and 6 bases at J, leaving 5 bases unmatched. This CDR3 spans 14 amino acids. Sorted subsets were amplified in replicate PCRs using 200 to 250 ng DNA, 25,000 to 30,000 T cell genomes. Sequencing was performed with immunoSEQ multiplex PCR; in TCRdb, only in-frame clones are kept and a portion is missing. The sample has about 750,000 clones; 92% are singletons. The receptor was derived from a man under 40 in good health. Sequences were obtained from naive CD8+ T cells sorted from blood. The chain has TRBV4-2 and TRBJ2-7; 7 bases are a match to TRBD1. The chain's CDR3 is CASSQEPRGCEQYF. The CDR3 DNA follows: TGTGCCAGCAGCCAAGAGCCCAGGGGGTGCGAGCAGTACTTC.